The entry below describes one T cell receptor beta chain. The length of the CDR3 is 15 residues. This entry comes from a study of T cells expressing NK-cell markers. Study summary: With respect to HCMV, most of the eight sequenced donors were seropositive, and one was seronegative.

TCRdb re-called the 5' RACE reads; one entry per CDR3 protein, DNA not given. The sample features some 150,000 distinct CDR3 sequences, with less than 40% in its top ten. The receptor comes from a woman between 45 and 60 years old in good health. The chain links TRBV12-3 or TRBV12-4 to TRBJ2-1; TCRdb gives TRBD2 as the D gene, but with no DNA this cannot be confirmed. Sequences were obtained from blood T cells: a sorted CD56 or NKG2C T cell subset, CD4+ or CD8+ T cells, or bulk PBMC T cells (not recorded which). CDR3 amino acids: CASRSPGLAGDEQFF.